This entry lists 24 T cell receptor beta chains sequenced from one sample in a study of cytomegalovirus exposure and HLA in healthy donors. It was with 60 Vbeta and 13 Jbeta primers that the PCR ran. Using immunoSEQ multiplex PCR, the repertoire was profiled, and TCRdb retains in-frame clones only, with some absent. Here the sample spans about 160,000 clones, about 81% being singletons. The sample comprised PBMCs. The receptors originated from a girl aged 5-17 years in good health and CMV-seropositive.

In DNA form, the CDR3 reads TGTGCCAGCTCACCACCGGGCAGGGGAAGTGGGGCCAACGTCCTGACTTTC. This gives the protein CASSPPGRGSGANVLTF. V and J are TRBV18 and TRBJ2-6, with a tentative D call TRBD1 (6 bases). The germline gives CDR1 KGHSH, CDR2 LQKENI. There are 17 residues in the CDR3. The V end was cut by 0 bases, the J end by 3 bases, with 12 bases between.

This clone has a handful of counts. The genes are TRBV6-1 and TRBJ1-1, with D possibly TRBD1 on 6 matching bases. In germline, CDR1 is MNHNS, CDR2 SASEGT. The CDR3 runs 14 residues. The V end lost 5 bases, the J end lost 9 bases, and 19 bases lay between the germline ends. CDR3 nucleotides: TGTGCCAGCAGTTATCCGGGACAAGCTCCCAAAGCTTTCTTT. Amino acids: CASSYPGQAPKAFF.

The chain uses TRBV29-1 and TRBJ2-7; D is ambiguous. CDR1 and CDR2 (germline): SQVTM, ANQGSEA. The CDR3 has 11 residues. Trimming removed 7 bases from V and 0 bases from J, with 7 bases in between. The CDR3, as DNA: TGCAGCGCCTCCTCCTCCTACGAGCAGTACTTC. Protein product: CSASSSYEQYF.

This rearrangement joins TRBV9 to TRBJ2-1; possibly TRBD2 for D (5 bases). V gave up 0 bases and J gave up 4 bases, with 8 bases separating them. Germline lookup yields CDR1 SGDLS and CDR2 YYNGEE. The CDR3 sequence is 14 residues long. The CDR3 loop reads CASSVAGSYNEQFF. CDR3 coding DNA: TGTGCCAGCAGCGTAGCGGGAAGTTACAATGAGCAGTTCTTC. Filled out from reference TRBV9 and TRBJ2-1, the complete variable domain reads DSGVTQTPKHLITATGQRVTLRCSPRSGDLSVYWYQQSLDQGLQFLIQYYNGEERAKGNILERFSAQQFPDLHSELNLSSLELGDSALYFCASSVAGSYNEQFFGPGTRLTVL.

The chain couples TRBV20-1 to TRBJ1-1; the D gene is possibly TRBD1 (6 bases). The CDR3 is 11 amino acids. V was cut by 3 bases and J by 7 bases, with 9 bases left in between. Germline loops: CDR1 DFQATT, CDR2 SNEGSKA (reference sequence). DNA for the CDR3: TGCAGTGCTAGCGGACAGCTTGAAGCTTTCTTT. It is translated as CSASGQLEAFF.

The chain couples TRBV5-1 to TRBJ2-7, with TRBD2 matching over 12 bases. Germline CDR1 is SGHRS and CDR2 is YFSETQ. The length of the CDR3 is 16 residues. Trimming cost V 1 base and J 7 bases; bases outside gene matches: 9. CDR3 DNA: TGCGCCAGCAGCTTGCGTGCTAGCGGGAGGGCCGGGGAGCAGTACTTC. It is translated as CASSLRASGRAGEQYF.

This rearrangement joins TRBV4-1 to TRBJ2-7, with TRBD2 identical over 10 bases. This CDR3 region has 15 residues. The ends lost 0 bases at V and 4 bases at J; junction bases unmatched: 3. CDR1 and CDR2 (germline): MGHRA, YSYEKL. This chain's CDR3 is CASSQEEREGYEQYF. The CDR3 DNA follows: TGCGCCAGCAGCCAAGAAGAGCGGGAGGGGTACGAGCAGTACTTC.

The chain is built from TRBV30 and TRBJ2-2, with a possible D match to TRBD2 (5 bases). The CDR3 is made up of 13 amino acids. CDR1 and CDR2 from the germline V gene are GTSNPN and SVGIG (reference sequence). The chain's CDR3 is CAGGPRETGELFF. The CDR3 nucleotides read TGTGCTGGTGGGCCCCGGGAAACCGGGGAGCTGTTTTTT.

The rearrangement uses TRBV5-4 and TRBJ2-6; weak D call: TRBD1 (5 bases). There are 16 residues in the CDR3. The V gene's germline CDR1 is SGHNT and CDR2 YYREEE (reference sequence). V was shortened by 5 bases and J by 0 bases, with 12 bases between the two germline ends. The DNA for the CDR3 is TGTGCCAGCAGGTTCACAGGAATCTCTGGGGCCAACGTCCTGACTTTC. Its protein is CASRFTGISGANVLTF.

The rearrangement links TRBV7-9 to TRBJ1-2, with D possibly being TRBD1 (5 bases). Germline CDR1 is SEHNR and CDR2 is FQNEAQ (reference sequence). CDR3 length equals 14 residues. Deletions cut 4 bases from V and 2 bases from J, with 11 bases between. The CDR3 DNA reads TGTGCCAGCAGCTATGGGGGGTACAACTATGGCTACACCTTC. It translates to CASSYGGYNYGYTF.

V and J are TRBV28 and TRBJ1-2, with TRBD1 matching 8 bases. Looked up from germline, CDR1 is MDHEN and CDR2 is SYDVKM. The CDR3 is 16 amino acids. Trimming at V came to 5 bases and at J to 4 bases, leaving 12 bases not matched to a gene. CDR3 in amino acids: CASSPPIARGPYGYTF. The DNA of the CDR3 is TGTGCCAGCAGTCCCCCTATTGCCAGGGGGCCCTATGGCTACACCTTC.

The chain uses TRBV7-9 and TRBJ1-2; D ambiguous. The V gene's germline CDR1 is SEHNR and CDR2 FQNEAQ (reference sequence). Trimming pared 3 bases from V and 1 base from J, leaving 6 bases between. This CDR3 spans 13 amino acids. CDR3 bases: TGTGCCAGCAGCTTTAATAGTAACTATGGCTACACCTTC. Its protein is CASSFNSNYGYTF.

This clone was detected once. The CDR3 protein is CASKRDRSSYEQYF. The CDR3 nucleotides are TGTGCCAGCAAGCGGGACAGGAGCTCCTACGAGCAGTACTTC. The rearrangement joins TRBV6-1 to TRBJ2-5; D might be TRBD1 (8 bases). The DNA end favors TRBJ2-7, so the J call may be wrong. The CDR3 is made up of 14 amino acids. Germline V gene lookup returns CDR1 MNHNS and CDR2 SASEGT.

This clone was observed once. The gene calls are TRBV11-3 and TRBJ2-5; D is ambiguous. The CDR3 is made up of 13 amino acids. V was cut by 5 bases and J by 4 bases, with 11 bases left in between. Germline V gene lookup returns CDR1 SGHNT and CDR2 YENEEA. The DNA of the CDR3 is TGTGCCAGCAGCCTCCCCCCAGGAGAGACCCAGTACTTC. Translation: CASSLPPGETQYF.

This chain joins TRBV27 and TRBJ1-2; D possibly corresponds to TRBD1 (5 bases). Germline CDR1 reads MNHEY; CDR2 reads SMNVEV (reference sequence). Between the trimmed V and J ends, which lost 6 bases and 7 bases, there was a span of 15 bases. There are 13 residues in the CDR3. CDR3 sequence: CASSLGGGFGYTF. The CDR3 DNA follows: TGTGCCAGCAGCCTGGGCGGGGGTTTTGGCTACACCTTC.

This chain uses TRBV6-5 with TRBJ2-3; the D is unclear. Trimming left V 5 bases short and J 3 bases short, with 9 bases between. CDR1 MNHEY and CDR2 SVGAGI come from the germline V gene. This CDR3 is 13 amino acids long. As DNA, the CDR3 is TGTGCCAGCAGTAGCGCGGCTACAGATACGCAGTATTTT. Translation: CASSSAATDTQYF.

The chain uses TRBV18 and TRBJ2-2, with D possibly being TRBD2 (6 bases). The length of the CDR3 is 16 residues. The germline gives CDR1 KGHSH, CDR2 LQKENI. Trimming stripped 5 bases from V and 6 bases from J, with 19 bases between. The CDR3 DNA is TGTGCCAGCTCATCGGACACTAGCCATAGACCCGGGGAGCTGTTTTTT. This translates into CASSSDTSHRPGELFF.

The chain joins TRBV5-1 to TRBJ2-1; 8 bases match TRBD2. The CDR3 is 14 residues long. CDR1 is SGHRS and CDR2 is YFSETQ in the germline V gene. V was pared by 2 bases and J by 6 bases, with 4 bases of the junction left unmatched. The CDR3 loop reads CASSFSGTSNEQFF. In DNA form, the CDR3 reads TGCGCCAGCAGCTTTAGCGGGACTAGCAATGAGCAGTTCTTC.

The CDR3 reads CAIRPRDTSYEQYF. In DNA form, the CDR3 reads TGTGCCATCAGGCCCCGGGACACTTCCTACGAGCAGTACTTC. This chain connects TRBV10-3 to TRBJ2-7, with D possibly being TRBD1 (6 bases). Germline CDR1 ENHRY, CDR2 SYGVKD. The CDR3 consists of 14 residues. Between the trimmed V and J ends, which lost 6 bases and 1 base, there was a span of 13 bases.

The J gene is TRBJ2-1, the V gene TRBV28; perhaps TRBD2 as D (5 bases). V was clipped by 5 bases and J by 7 bases, with 24 bases between them. The V gene's germline CDR1 is MDHEN and CDR2 SYDVKM. There are 17 residues in the CDR3. CDR3 coding DNA: TGTGCCAGCAGTCCGCCCCGGCGGGCTTTCCCCCGAAATGAGCAGTTCTTC. It codes for CASSPPRRAFPRNEQFF.

The gene calls are TRBV10-3 and TRBJ1-4, with a tentative D call TRBD1 (5 bases). Trimming left V 3 bases short and J 8 bases short, with 13 bases between. This CDR3 is 14 amino acids long. The V gene's germline CDR1 is ENHRY and CDR2 SYGVKD. The CDR3 sequence: CAISDSGGDEKLFF. As DNA, the CDR3 is TGTGCCATCAGTGATTCCGGGGGGGACGAAAAACTGTTTTTT.

This sequence joins TRBV5-8 and TRBJ1-4, with a possible D match to TRBD1 (6 bases). V was shortened by 7 bases and J by 3 bases, with 16 bases between the two germline ends. CDR1 is SGHTS and CDR2 is YDEGEE in the germline V gene. The CDR3 is 15 residues long. The CDR3 region is CASPSSGASNEKLFF. Here the CDR3 DNA reads TGTGCCAGCCCCTCATCAGGGGCGTCTAATGAAAAACTGTTTTTT.

This sequence joins TRBV30 and TRBJ1-5; D ambiguous. The CDR3 runs 14 residues. The germline CDR1 and CDR2 sequences are GTSNPN and SVGIG (reference sequence). V lost 3 bases, J lost 2 bases, and 11 bases lay in between. CDR3 amino acids: CAWSGPLGNQPQHF. For the CDR3, the DNA is TGTGCCTGGAGCGGTCCCTTAGGCAATCAGCCCCAGCATTTT.

The J gene is TRBJ2-7, the V gene TRBV23-1; D possibly corresponds to TRBD1 (6 bases). TRBV23-1 belongs to the ORF category, with a function that is uncertain. This CDR3 is built from 16 residues. V dropped 2 bases and J dropped 3 bases, with 17 bases sitting between them. The CDR3 loop reads CASSQIQGISRYEQYF. The CDR3, as DNA: TGCGCCAGCAGTCAAATCCAGGGGATTTCGCGCTACGAGCAGTACTTC.